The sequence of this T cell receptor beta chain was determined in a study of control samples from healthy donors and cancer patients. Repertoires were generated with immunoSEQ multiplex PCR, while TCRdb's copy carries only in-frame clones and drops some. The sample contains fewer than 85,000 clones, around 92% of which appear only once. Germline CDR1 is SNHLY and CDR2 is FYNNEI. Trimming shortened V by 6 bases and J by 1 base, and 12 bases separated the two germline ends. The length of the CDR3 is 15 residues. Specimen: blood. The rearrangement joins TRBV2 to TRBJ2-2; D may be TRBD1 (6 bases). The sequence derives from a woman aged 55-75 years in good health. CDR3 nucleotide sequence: TGTGCCAGCAGCCCAGACAGGTGGAACACCGGGGAGCTGTTTTTT. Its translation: CASSPDRWNTGELFF.